A selection of T cell receptor beta chains follows, all from one sample in a study of blood T cells in healthy people across ages. TCRdb ran MiXCR on the 5' RACE reads and lists one entry per CDR3 protein. The table has hundreds of thousands of distinct CDR3 sequences, 20% to 25% seen once. Sequencing was performed on blood. The receptors come from a man in his 70s in good health. CDR3s include the opening cysteine and the closing phenylalanine or tryptophan. Fields, in order: J gene, D gene, clone size, V gene, CDR3 protein, CDR3 DNA. D genes are given only for firm matches. The size of a clone is reported for some rows only, either as once, few or many, or as a class for expanded clones.

TRBJ2-5	TRBD2	few	TRBV7-9	CASSSRLAVPDGEQYF	TGTGCCAGCAGCTCAAGACTAGCCGTCCCAGACGGGGAGCAGTACTTC
TRBJ2-2	-	few	TRBV6-2/TRBV6-3	CASRDPPNTGELFF	TGTGCCAGCAGGGACCCCCCTAACACCGGGGAGCTGTTTTTT
TRBJ2-7	-	-	TRBV4-1	CASSQAPGNYEQYF	TGCGCCAGCAGCCAAGCACCCGGGAACTACGAGCAGTACTTC
TRBJ1-1	TRBD1	many	TRBV7-2	CASSPRTGLNTEAFF	TGTGCCAGCAGCCCGAGGACAGGTTTGAACACTGAAGCTTTCTTT
TRBJ1-4	TRBD1	few	TRBV5-8	CASSLGQGNGKLFF	TGTGCCAGCAGCTTAGGACAGGGGAATGGAAAACTGTTTTTT
TRBJ2-1	TRBD1	few	TRBV4-2	CASSRGTGAVYNEQFF	TGTGCCAGCAGCCGAGGGACAGGGGCCGTATACAATGAGCAGTTCTTC
TRBJ2-5	-	many	TRBV20-1	CSANAGDQETQYF	TGCAGTGCTAACGCCGGGGACCAAGAGACCCAGTACTTC
TRBJ1-5	TRBD1	few	TRBV7-2	CASSDRVMDQPQHF	TGTGCCAGCAGCGACAGGGTTATGGATCAGCCCCAGCATTTT
TRBJ2-7	TRBD2	few	TRBV3-1	CASGGLAGAFSYEQYF	TGTGCCAGCGGGGGACTAGCGGGGGCCTTCTCCTACGAGCAGTACTTC
TRBJ2-5	TRBD2	-	TRBV5-1	CASSFSGSGRDVRYQETQYF	TGCGCCAGCAGCTTCTCGGGTAGTGGGAGGGATGTGAGGTACCAAGAGACCCAGTACTTC
TRBJ2-3	TRBD2	few	TRBV5-5	CASSSGGPADTRYF	TGTGCCAGCAGCTCGGGAGGGCCCGCAGATACGCGGTATTTT
TRBJ1-2	-	-	TRBV6-5	CASSGGDSYGYTF	TGTGCCAGCAGTGGAGGAGACAGCTATGGCTACACCTTC
TRBJ2-3	TRBD1	-	TRBV6-5	CASAGQGPSVMDTQYF	TGTGCCAGCGCTGGACAGGGCCCAAGCGTTATGGATACGCAGTATTTT
TRBJ2-2	-	-	TRBV7-9	CASSLGEGTNTGELFF	TGTGCCAGCAGCTTAGGGGAAGGGACGAACACCGGGGAGCTGTTTTTT
TRBJ2-5	TRBD1	-	TRBV19	CASSHRPGWRTGQETQYF	TGTGCCAGTAGTCACAGACCGGGGTGGCGGACAGGCCAAGAGACCCAGTACTTC
TRBJ2-1	TRBD2	few	TRBV20-1	CSARVPLAGNNEQFF	TGCAGTGCTAGAGTCCCCCTAGCGGGAAACAATGAGCAGTTCTTC
TRBJ1-2	-	few	TRBV20-1	CSALQENYGYTF	TGCAGTGCTTTACAGGAAAACTATGGCTACACCTTC
TRBJ2-3	-	few	TRBV6-2/TRBV6-3	CASRSTGSTDTQYF	TGTGCCAGCAGGTCGACAGGTAGCACAGATACGCAGTATTTT
TRBJ2-7	-	-	TRBV1	CTSSQDFGWSSYEQYF	TGCACCAGCAGCCAAGATTTTGGCTGGAGCTCCTACGAGCAGTACTTC
TRBJ2-3	-	few	TRBV18	CASSPRSDTQYF	TGTGCCAGCTCACCACGGTCTGATACGCAGTATTTT
TRBJ2-3	TRBD1	few	TRBV7-6	CASSPNNRGDTQYF	TGTGCCAGCAGCCCAAACAACAGGGGAGATACGCAGTATTTT
TRBJ2-7	-	few	TRBV11-2	CASSLDQGREQYF	TGTGCCAGCAGCTTAGATCAGGGACGCGAGCAGTACTTC
TRBJ2-2	TRBD2	-	TRBV7-3	CASSLTFSGRFSTGELFF	TGTGCCAGCAGCTTAACTTTTAGCGGGAGATTTAGTACCGGGGAGCTGTTTTTT
TRBJ1-4	-	few	TRBV4-1	CASSQAWDGEEKLFF	TGCGCCAGCAGCCAAGCTTGGGACGGGGAAGAAAAACTGTTTTTT
TRBJ2-2	TRBD2	few	TRBV11-1	CASSRGTSVFGELFF	TGTGCCAGCAGCCGCGGGACTAGCGTATTCGGGGAGCTGTTTTTT
TRBJ1-4	TRBD1	-	TRBV12-3/TRBV12-4	CASSYWGQENEKLFF	TGTGCCAGCAGCTACTGGGGACAGGAGAATGAAAAACTGTTTTTT
TRBJ2-3	-	few	TRBV29-1	CSVLSTDTQYF	TGCAGCGTCTTATCCACAGATACGCAGTATTTT
TRBJ2-1	TRBD2	few	TRBV7-2	CASSPRLAGKEHEQFF	TGTGCCAGCAGCCCCAGACTAGCGGGAAAGGAACATGAGCAGTTCTTC
TRBJ2-7	TRBD2	few	TRBV12-3/TRBV12-4	CASSSGNSHEQYF	TGTGCCAGCAGTAGCGGGAACAGCCACGAGCAGTACTTC
TRBJ2-1	-	-	TRBV2	CASSGLRGFNNEQFF	TGTGCCAGCAGTGGTTTACGGGGGTTCAACAATGAGCAGTTCTTC
TRBJ2-1	-	few	TRBV7-3	CACSPHARRVSSYNEQFF	TGTGCCTGCAGCCCTCATGCAAGGCGGGTGAGCTCCTACAATGAGCAGTTCTTC
TRBJ2-1	-	-	TRBV7-3	CASSLKTIGFPYNEQFF	TGTGCCAGCAGCTTAAAAACGATAGGGTTCCCCTACAATGAGCAGTTCTTC
TRBJ2-7	-	-	TRBV6-2/TRBV6-3	CASSPAGEDDEQYF	TGTGCCAGCAGCCCCGCAGGGGAAGACGACGAGCAGTACTTC
TRBJ2-7	-	-	TRBV25-1	CASSPQGFQNYEQYF	TGTGCCAGCAGTCCCCAGGGATTTCAAAACTACGAGCAGTACTTC
TRBJ2-5	-	few	TRBV20-1	CSAIENQETQYF	TGCAGTGCTATCGAGAATCAAGAGACCCAGTACTTC
TRBJ2-1	TRBD2	-	TRBV7-6	CASSLLAGGGEQFF	TGTGCCAGCAGCTTACTAGCGGGAGGGGGTGAGCAGTTCTTC
TRBJ2-1	TRBD2	few	TRBV28	CASSVAAGVQNEQFF	TGTGCCAGCAGTGTCGCAGCGGGAGTGCAAAATGAGCAGTTCTTC
TRBJ1-4	TRBD1	few	TRBV6-6	CASSSPGTVATNRVFF	TGTGCCAGCAGTTCACCCGGGACAGTCGCAACTAATAGGGTGTTTTTT
TRBJ2-5	TRBD2	-	TRBV20-1	CSARDRDSGRGQETQYF	TGCAGTGCTAGAGATAGGGATAGCGGGAGAGGGCAAGAGACCCAGTACTTC
TRBJ2-7	-	many	TRBV2	CASSISGTPYEQYF	TGTGCCAGCAGTATCTCCGGGACCCCCTACGAGCAGTACTTC
TRBJ2-1	-	many	TRBV4-3	CASSQGETGNYNEQFF	TGCGCCAGCAGCCAAGGTGAAACAGGCAACTACAATGAGCAGTTCTTC
TRBJ2-7	-	few	TRBV4-1	CASSQDIPESGSYEQYF	TGCGCCAGCAGCCAAGATATACCCGAATCGGGGTCCTACGAGCAGTACTTC
TRBJ2-1	TRBD2	-	TRBV7-2	CASSLALAGAVSYNEQFF	TGTGCCAGCAGCTTAGCTCTAGCGGGGGCAGTCTCCTACAATGAGCAGTTCTTC
TRBJ1-4	-	-	TRBV19	CASSLTTKRANEKLFF	TGTGCCAGTAGTCTAACGACGAAGCGGGCTAATGAAAAACTGTTTTTT
TRBJ1-4	-	many	TRBV20-1	CSARDSKNEKLFF	TGCAGTGCTAGGGACAGTAAAAATGAAAAACTGTTTTTT
TRBJ2-5	-	-	TRBV5-1	CASSLVSEPQETQYF	TGCGCCAGCAGCTTGGTCTCTGAACCTCAAGAGACCCAGTACTTC
TRBJ2-6	TRBD2	-	TRBV7-8	CASSLVGLAGGAGANVLTF	TGTGCCAGCAGCTTAGTAGGACTAGCGGGAGGCGCTGGGGCCAACGTCCTGACTTTC
TRBJ1-2	-	-	TRBV7-9	CASSLAGAYGYTF	TGTGCCAGCAGCTTAGCGGGGGCCTACGGCTACACCTTC
TRBJ1-1	-	few	TRBV7-9	CASSPARDWENTEAFF	TGTGCCAGCAGCCCAGCTAGAGACTGGGAGAACACTGAAGCTTTCTTT
TRBJ1-2	-	-	TRBV5-1	CASSLGGFSNYGYTF	TGCGCCAGCAGCTTGGGCGGCTTTTCGAACTATGGCTACACCTTC
TRBJ1-5	TRBD1	few	TRBV12-3/TRBV12-4	CASSLASYPGQGSNQPQHF	TGTGCCAGCAGTTTAGCATCCTACCCGGGACAGGGGAGCAATCAGCCCCAGCATTTT
TRBJ2-7	-	-	TRBV6-1	CASSEGAVSSYEQYF	TGTGCCAGCAGTGAAGGGGCAGTTAGCTCCTACGAGCAGTACTTC